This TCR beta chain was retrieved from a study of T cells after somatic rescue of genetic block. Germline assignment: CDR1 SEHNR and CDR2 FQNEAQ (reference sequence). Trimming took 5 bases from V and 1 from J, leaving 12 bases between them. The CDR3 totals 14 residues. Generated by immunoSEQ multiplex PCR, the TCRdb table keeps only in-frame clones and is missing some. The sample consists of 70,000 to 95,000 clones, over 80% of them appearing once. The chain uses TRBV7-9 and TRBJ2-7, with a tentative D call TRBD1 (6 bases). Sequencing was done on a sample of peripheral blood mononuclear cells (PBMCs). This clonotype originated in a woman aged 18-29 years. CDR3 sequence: CASSPFTGSYEQYF. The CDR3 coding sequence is TGTGCCAGCAGCCCTTTCACAGGGTCCTACGAGCAGTACTTC.